This section outlines one T cell receptor (beta chain) sequence together with its context. This entry is derived from a study of blood T cells in healthy people across ages. The use of a sample-barcoded 5' primer and a J-beta primer mix characterized a second PCR of roughly 7 to 11 cycles. TCRdb ran MiXCR on the 5' RACE reads and lists one entry per CDR3 protein. Of 750,000 or so distinct CDR3 sequences in the sample, more than 20% were seen once. These records were also assigned to another study, of T cells of mothers and their children.

Sequences were obtained from blood. This TCR derives from a boy between 10 and 17 years old in good health.

The CDR3 region is CSFTSEYYTDTQYF. The DNA for the CDR3 is TGCAGCTTCACTAGCGAATATTACACAGATACGCAGTATTTT. The chain links TRBV29-1 to TRBJ2-3, with 7 bases aligning to TRBD2. The trim removed 8 bases at V and 2 bases at J, leaving 10 bases unmatched. Germline CDR1 and CDR2: SQVTM and ANQGSEA. The CDR3 contains 14 residues.